This T cell receptor beta chain was retrieved from a study of PD-1 blockade in classical Hodgkin lymphoma. Study-wide points: Baseline diversity was lower in partial responders and progressors than complete responders. CD4+ TCR diversity, unlike CD8+, climbed significantly by C4D1. Exclusion was the outcome for patients who began nivolumab under 1 year after ASCT.

Notes on this clone: Its antigen remains unknown.

Germline CDR1 and CDR2: GTSNPN and SVGIG (reference sequence). CDR3 size: 13 residues. V was shortened by 4 bases and J by 9 bases, with 13 bases between the two germline ends. Relapses following autologous stem cell transplantation were seen in all patients, with brentuximab vedotin exposure varying. Sequencing used immunoSEQ multiplex PCR; TCRdb keeps in-frame clones, though not all of them. The sample shows some 31,000 clones, under 75% of them seen only once. Sequences were derived from peripheral blood mononuclear cells (PBMCs), sampled before the second cycle of nivolumab. The chain is built from TRBV30 and TRBJ1-6; tentative D call: TRBD1 (6 bases). The receptor was isolated from a human donor with classical Hodgkin lymphoma. For the CDR3, the DNA is TGTGCCTGGATGGCAGGGGCTACTTCACCCCTCCACTTT. Its protein is CAWMAGATSPLHF.